This passage covers 7 T cell receptor beta chains from one sample sequenced in a study of regulatory T cells in long-lasting Graves disease. Noted time point: persistent/refractory GD, antithyroid drugs over 5 years with positive TRAb. Preparation of the TCR library used RNA extracted from PBMCs. The authors built TCR beta libraries using iRepertoire HTBI primers and Arm-PCR of CDR3 regions. TCRdb redid the calling of the multiplex PCR reads with MiXCR, one entry per CDR3 protein. The sample yields a few hundred thousand distinct CDR3 sequences, about a quarter seen once. This specimen consisted of peripheral blood mononuclear cells (PBMCs), obtained when the disease was refractory, from a patient treated with antithyroid drugs. These receptors all stem from a female donor with Graves disease.

A note on this clonotype: The conserved closing phenylalanine or tryptophan is absent in this CDR3, likely reflecting a read error. This chain links TRBV7-2 with TRBJ2-7, with a possible D match to TRBD2 (5 bases). Per the germline V gene, CDR1 is SGHTA and CDR2 is FQGNSA. V lost 2 bases, J lost 6 bases, and 17 bases lay in between. This CDR3 has 15 residues. The CDR3 sequence is CASSLHGPGGIEQYY. The CDR3 nucleotides read TGTGCCAGCAGCTTACATGGGCCCGGAGGTATCGAGCAGTACTAC.

This clonotype was counted many times. V gene TRBV28 combines with J gene TRBJ2-7, with a tentative D call TRBD1 (7 bases). Germline CDR1 reads MDHEN; CDR2 reads SYDVKM. The CDR3 is 14 amino acids. Trimming cost V 6 bases and J 2 bases, with 14 bases left between them. The CDR3 here is CASSQTGTAYEQYF. The CDR3 region has the DNA TGTGCCAGCAGCCAGACAGGGACTGCCTACGAGCAGTACTTC.

The chain joins TRBV7-2 to TRBJ1-2; a possible D gene is TRBD1 (5 bases). The germline gives CDR1 SGHTA, CDR2 FQGNSA. The V gene lost 6 bases and the J gene lost 4 bases, with 15 bases spanning the gap. The CDR3 has 14 residues. CDR3 nucleotide sequence: TGTGCCAGCAGTCCCGACAGCTTATCCTATGGCTACACCTTC. This encodes CASSPDSLSYGYTF.

This clonotype was counted between two and nine times. The chain is built from TRBV19 and TRBJ1-2, with 7 bases lining up with TRBD1. Germline loops: CDR1 LNHDA, CDR2 SQIVND (reference sequence). Trimming took 7 bases from V and 4 from J; bases not matched to a gene: 9. The CDR3 sequence is 14 residues long. The CDR3 DNA reads as TGTGCCAGTACCTCGGGACAGATAATCTATGGCTACACCTTC. This gives the protein CASTSGQIIYGYTF.

This clonotype was seen once. The genes are TRBV30 and TRBJ2-2; 8 bases align to TRBD2. The length of the CDR3 is 15 residues. The V gene's germline CDR1 is GTSNPN and CDR2 SVGIG (reference sequence). The V and J ends lost 2 bases and 4 bases, in that order; junction bases with no gene match: 6. This chain's CDR3 is CAWSTSGSGTGELFF. CDR3 coding DNA: TGTGCCTGGAGTACGAGCGGGAGTGGCACCGGGGAGCTGTTTTTT.

Of note for this clonotype: The conserved phenylalanine or tryptophan is not found at the CDR3 terminus, so this likely reflects a read error. The V and J genes are TRBV2 and TRBJ2-5; no clear D gene. The CDR3 consists of 11 residues. Between the trimmed V and J ends, which lost 10 bases and 4 bases, there was a span of 10 bases. Germline V lookup: CDR1 SNHLY, CDR2 FYNNEI. The DNA for the CDR3 is TGTGCCAACAGCGTTGGAGAGACCCAGTACCTC. It specifies CANSVGETQYL.

This clonotype came up a few times. This chain links TRBV11-3 with TRBJ2-1; 11 nucleotides line up with TRBD2. Unmatched junction bases numbered 7, after V lost 0 bases and J lost 9 bases. CDR3 length: 16 amino acids. Per germline, CDR1 SGHNT and CDR2 YENEEA. The CDR3 DNA reads as TGTGCCAGCAGCTTAGACGGGCTAGCGGGAGGCTCTGAGCAGTTCTTC. Residues: CASSLDGLAGGSEQFF.